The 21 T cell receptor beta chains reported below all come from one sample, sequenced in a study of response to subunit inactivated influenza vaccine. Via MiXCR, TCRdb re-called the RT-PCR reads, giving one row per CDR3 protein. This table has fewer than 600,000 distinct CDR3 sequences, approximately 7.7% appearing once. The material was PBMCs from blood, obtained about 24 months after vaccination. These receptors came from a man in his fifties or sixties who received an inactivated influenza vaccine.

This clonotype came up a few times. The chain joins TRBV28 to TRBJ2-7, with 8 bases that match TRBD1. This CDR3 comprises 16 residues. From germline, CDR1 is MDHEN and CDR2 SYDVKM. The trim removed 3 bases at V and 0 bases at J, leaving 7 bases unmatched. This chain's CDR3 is CASSFPRTGSSYEQYF. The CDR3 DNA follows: TGTGCCAGCAGTTTCCCCCGGACAGGGAGCTCCTACGAGCAGTACTTC.

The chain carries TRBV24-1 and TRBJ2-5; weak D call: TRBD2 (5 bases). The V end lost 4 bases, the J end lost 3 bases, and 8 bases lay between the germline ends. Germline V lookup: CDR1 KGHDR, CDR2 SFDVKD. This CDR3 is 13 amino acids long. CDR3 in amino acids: CATSDPGKETQYF. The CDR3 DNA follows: TGTGCCACCAGTGACCCGGGAAAAGAGACCCAGTACTTC.

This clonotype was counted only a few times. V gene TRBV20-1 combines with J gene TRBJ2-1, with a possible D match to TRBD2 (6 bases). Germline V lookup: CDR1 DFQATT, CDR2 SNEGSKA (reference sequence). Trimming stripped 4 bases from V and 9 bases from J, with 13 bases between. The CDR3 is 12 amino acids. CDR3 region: CSATEGTGEQFF. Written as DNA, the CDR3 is TGCAGTGCTACGGAGGGCACGGGTGAGCAGTTCTTC.

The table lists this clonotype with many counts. The CDR3: CATSEYLGETQYF. In DNA form, the CDR3 reads TGTGCCACCAGTGAATACTTAGGGGAGACCCAGTACTTC. The J gene is TRBJ2-5, the V gene TRBV24-1; D remains ambiguous. Between the trimmed V and J ends, which lost 4 bases and 5 bases, there was a span of 10 bases. CDR1 and CDR2 (germline): KGHDR, SFDVKD. The CDR3 runs 13 residues.

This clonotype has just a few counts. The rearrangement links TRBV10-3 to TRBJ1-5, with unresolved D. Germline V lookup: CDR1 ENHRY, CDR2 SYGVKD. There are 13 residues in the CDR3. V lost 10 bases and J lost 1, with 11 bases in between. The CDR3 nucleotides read TGTGCCACCCGAGTGGGGAGCAATCAGCCCCAGCATTTT. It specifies CATRVGSNQPQHF.

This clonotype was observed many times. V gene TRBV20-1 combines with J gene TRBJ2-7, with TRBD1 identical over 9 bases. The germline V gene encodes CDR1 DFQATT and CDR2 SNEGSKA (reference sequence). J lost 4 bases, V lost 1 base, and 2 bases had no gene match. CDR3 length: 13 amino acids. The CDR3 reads CSARGTGEYEQYF. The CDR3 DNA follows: TGCAGTGCTAGAGGGACAGGGGAATACGAGCAGTACTTC.

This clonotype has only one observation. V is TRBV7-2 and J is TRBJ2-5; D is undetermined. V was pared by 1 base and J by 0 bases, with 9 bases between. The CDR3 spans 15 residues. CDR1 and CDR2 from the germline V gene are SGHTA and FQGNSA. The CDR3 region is CASSLVNTYQETQYF. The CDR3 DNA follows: TGTGCCAGCAGCTTAGTAAACACCTACCAAGAGACCCAGTACTTC.

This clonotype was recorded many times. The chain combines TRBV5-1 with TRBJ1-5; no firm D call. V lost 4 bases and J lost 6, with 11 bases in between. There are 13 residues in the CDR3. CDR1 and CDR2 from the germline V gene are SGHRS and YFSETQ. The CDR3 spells CASSPTGTQPQHF. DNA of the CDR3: TGCGCCAGCAGCCCGACTGGAACTCAGCCCCAGCATTTT.

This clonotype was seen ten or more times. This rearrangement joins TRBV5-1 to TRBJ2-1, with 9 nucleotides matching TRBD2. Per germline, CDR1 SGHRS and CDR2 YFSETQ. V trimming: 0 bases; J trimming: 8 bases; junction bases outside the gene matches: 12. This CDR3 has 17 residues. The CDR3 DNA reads TGCGCCAGCAGCTTGGAGAGCGGGAGGAGACTTAGCGATGAGCAGTTCTTC. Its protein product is CASSLESGRRLSDEQFF.

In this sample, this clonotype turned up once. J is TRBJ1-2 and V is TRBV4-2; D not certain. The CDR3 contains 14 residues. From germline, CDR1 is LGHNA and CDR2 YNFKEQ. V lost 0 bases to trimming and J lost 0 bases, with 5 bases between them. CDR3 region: CASSQDISNYGYTF. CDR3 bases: TGTGCCAGCAGCCAAGACATCTCTAACTATGGCTACACCTTC.

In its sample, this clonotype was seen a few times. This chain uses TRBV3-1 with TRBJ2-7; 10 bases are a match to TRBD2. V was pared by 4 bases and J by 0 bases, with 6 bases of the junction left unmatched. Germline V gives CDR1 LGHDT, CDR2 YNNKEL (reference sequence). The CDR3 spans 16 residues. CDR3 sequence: CASSPAAGGRSYEQYF. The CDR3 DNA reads TGTGCCAGCAGCCCCGCAGCGGGAGGGCGCTCCTACGAGCAGTACTTC.

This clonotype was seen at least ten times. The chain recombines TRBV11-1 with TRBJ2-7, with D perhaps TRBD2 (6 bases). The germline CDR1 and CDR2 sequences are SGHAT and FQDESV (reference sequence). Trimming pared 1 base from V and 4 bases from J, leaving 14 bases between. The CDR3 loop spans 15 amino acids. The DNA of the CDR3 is TGTGCCAGCAGCTTAGGTTCTAGCGCCATGTACGAGCAGTACTTC. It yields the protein CASSLGSSAMYEQYF.

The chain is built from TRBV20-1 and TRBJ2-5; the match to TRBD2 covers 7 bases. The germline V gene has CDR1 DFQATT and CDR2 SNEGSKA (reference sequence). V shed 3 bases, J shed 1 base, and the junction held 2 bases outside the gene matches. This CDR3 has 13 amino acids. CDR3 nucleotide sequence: TGCAGTGCTAGCCCGGGGGGCCAAGAGACCCAGTACTTC. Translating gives CSASPGGQETQYF.

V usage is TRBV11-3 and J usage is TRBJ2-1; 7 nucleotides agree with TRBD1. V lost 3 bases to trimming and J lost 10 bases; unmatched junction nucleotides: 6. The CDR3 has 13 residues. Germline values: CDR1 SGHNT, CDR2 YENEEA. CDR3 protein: CASSFSRRGEQFF. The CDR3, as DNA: TGTGCCAGCAGCTTCTCGCGCAGGGGGGAGCAGTTCTTC.

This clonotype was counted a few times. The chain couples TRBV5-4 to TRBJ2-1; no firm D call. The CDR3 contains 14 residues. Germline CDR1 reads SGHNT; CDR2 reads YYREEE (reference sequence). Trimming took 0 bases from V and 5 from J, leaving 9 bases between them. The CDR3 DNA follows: TGTGCCAGCAGCTTGGGCAGGCCAGACAATGAGCAGTTCTTC. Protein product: CASSLGRPDNEQFF.

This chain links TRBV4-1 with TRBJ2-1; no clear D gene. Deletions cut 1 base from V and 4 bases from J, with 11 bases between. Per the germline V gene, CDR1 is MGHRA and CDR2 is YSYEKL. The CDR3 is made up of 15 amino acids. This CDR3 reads CASSQVGRPYNEQFF. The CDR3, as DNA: TGCGCCAGCAGCCAAGTTGGCAGGCCTTACAATGAGCAGTTCTTC.

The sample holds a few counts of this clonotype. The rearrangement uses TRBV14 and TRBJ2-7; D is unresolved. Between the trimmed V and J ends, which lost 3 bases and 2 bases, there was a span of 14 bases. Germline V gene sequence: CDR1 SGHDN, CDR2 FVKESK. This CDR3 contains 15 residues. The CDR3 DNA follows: TGTGCCAGCAGCCAGGGTCCTTATCGGACCTACGAGCAGTACTTC. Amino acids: CASSQGPYRTYEQYF.

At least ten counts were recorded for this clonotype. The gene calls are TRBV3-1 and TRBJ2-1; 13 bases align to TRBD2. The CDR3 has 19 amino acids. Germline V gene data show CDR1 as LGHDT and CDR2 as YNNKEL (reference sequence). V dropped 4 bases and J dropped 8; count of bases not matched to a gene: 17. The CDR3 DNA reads TGTGCCAGCAGCCCCGACCGGACTAGCGGGAGAGGGTACGTCGATGAGCAGTTCTTC. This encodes CASSPDRTSGRGYVDEQFF.

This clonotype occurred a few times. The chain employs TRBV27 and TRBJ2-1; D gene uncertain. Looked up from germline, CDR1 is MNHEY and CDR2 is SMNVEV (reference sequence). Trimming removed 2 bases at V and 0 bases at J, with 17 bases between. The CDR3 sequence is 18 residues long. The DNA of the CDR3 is TGTGCCAGCAGTTTAAAATATTCAGTCAGCAGCTCCTACAATGAGCAGTTCTTC. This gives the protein CASSLKYSVSSSYNEQFF.

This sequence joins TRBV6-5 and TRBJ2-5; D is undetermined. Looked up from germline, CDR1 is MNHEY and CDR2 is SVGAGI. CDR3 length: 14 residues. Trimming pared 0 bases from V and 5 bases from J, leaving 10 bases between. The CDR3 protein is CASSYSSPRETQYF. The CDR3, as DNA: TGTGCCAGCAGTTACTCGTCGCCCCGGGAGACCCAGTACTTC.

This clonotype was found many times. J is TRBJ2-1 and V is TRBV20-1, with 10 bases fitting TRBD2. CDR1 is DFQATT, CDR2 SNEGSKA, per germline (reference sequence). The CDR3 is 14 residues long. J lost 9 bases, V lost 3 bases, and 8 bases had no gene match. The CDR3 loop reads CSARISSGGAEQFF. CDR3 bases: TGCAGTGCTAGGATTTCCAGCGGGGGGGCTGAGCAGTTCTTC.